This is a list of T cell receptor beta chains from one sample in a study of CD8 T cells in Susac syndrome. TCRdb recomputed calls from the immunoSEQ multiplex PCR reads with MiXCR, one row per CDR3 protein. Here the sample spans 200,000 to 300,000 distinct CDR3 sequences, approximately 95% being singletons. The specimen was CD4+ T cells from PBMCs. The receptor set was obtained from a human donor with Susac syndrome. Each CDR3 is given with its conserved first and last residue. The D gene is left open where the match is weak.

j_call	v_call	d_call	cdr3_nt	cdr3_aa
TRBJ1-3	TRBV29-1	NA	TGCAGCGTGCTAAGAGCCGGGACTGGAAACACCATATATTTT	CSVLRAGTGNTIYF
TRBJ2-5	TRBV2	NA	TGTGCCAGCAATCGGGGCCAAGAGACCCAGTACTTC	CASNRGQETQYF
TRBJ1-1	TRBV18	NA	TGTGCCAGCTCACCACGGAGAGAGATGAACACTGAAGCTTTCTTT	CASSPRREMNTEAFF
TRBJ1-1	TRBV20-1	TRBD1	TGCAGTGCTAGCAGGGGGCGGACTGAAGCTTTCTTT	CSASRGRTEAFF
TRBJ2-3	TRBV7-3	NA	TGTGCCAGCAGCCTCTCCGGGGGAGATACGCAGTATTTT	CASSLSGGDTQYF
TRBJ1-1	TRBV18	TRBD1	TGTGCCAGCTCACACCTCAGGGGGACCGACACTGAAGCTTTCTTT	CASSHLRGTDTEAFF
TRBJ2-5	TRBV13	NA	TGTGCCAGCAGCTTCGGAACTGGGGGCGTAGAGCAAGAGACCCAGTACTTC	CASSFGTGGVEQETQYF
TRBJ2-1	TRBV1	NA	TGCACCAGCAGCCCAATAGCGGAGAGGAGCTCCTACAATGAGCAGTTCTTC	CTSSPIAERSSYNEQFF
TRBJ2-1	TRBV29-1	TRBD2	TGCAGCGTTGAAAACGTAGCGGGACCGCGTAATGAGCAGTTCTTC	CSVENVAGPRNEQFF
TRBJ2-1	TRBV11-2	NA	TGTGCCAGCAGCTTAGCCGGGAGTGTAGATGAGCAGTTCTTC	CASSLAGSVDEQFF